Presented here are 23 T cell receptor beta chains from one specimen sequenced in a study of shared clonotypes between healthy human individuals. TCRdb keeps only in-frame clones here, not all; method: immunoSEQ multiplex PCR. The sample records over a million clones, 65% to 80% being singletons. Sequencing input: memory CD4+ T cells sorted from blood. Subset meaning: CD45RA-negative fraction. Every receptor here comes from a man aged 18 to 29 in good health.

CDR3 sequence reads: CASRKPGTGNNEQFF. The CDR3 DNA reads as TGCGCCAGCAGAAAACCCGGGACAGGGAACAATGAGCAGTTCTTC. V gene TRBV4-1 combines with J gene TRBJ2-1; 9 nucleotides match TRBD1. This CDR3 is built from 15 residues. V dropped 6 bases and J dropped 5; count of bases not matched to a gene: 8. Germline V gene lookup returns CDR1 MGHRA and CDR2 YSYEKL.

In the case of this clone: This sample includes further DNA sequences coding for the same CDR3. The chain links TRBV5-1 to TRBJ1-3, with a tentative D call TRBD1 (5 bases). Trimming stripped 0 bases from V and 0 bases from J, with 7 bases between. The V gene's germline CDR1 is SGHRS and CDR2 YFSETQ. This CDR3 spans 15 amino acids. CDR3 sequence: CASSLAGASGNTIYF. In nucleotides, the CDR3 is TGCGCCAGCAGCTTGGCCGGGGCCTCTGGAAACACCATATATTTT. Full variable domain (missing parts from reference TRBV5-1 and TRBJ1-3): KAGVTQTPRYLIKTRGQQVTLSCSPISGHRSVSWYQQTPGQGLQFLFEYFSETQRNKGNFPGRFSGRQFSNSRSEMNVSTLELGDSALYLCASSLAGASGNTIYFGEGSWLTVV.

This clone has a handful of counts. The rearrangement links TRBV9 to TRBJ2-1; D is undetermined. The CDR3 is made up of 15 amino acids. The germline V gene has CDR1 SGDLS and CDR2 YYNGEE. V lost 3 bases and J lost 3, with 13 bases in between. The CDR3 bases are TGTGCCAGCAGCGCCTCTAACCCCTACTACAATGAGCAGTTCTTC. It translates to CASSASNPYYNEQFF.

V usage is TRBV6-5 and J usage is TRBJ2-2; D gene unclear. Germline V gives CDR1 MNHEY, CDR2 SVGAGI. CDR3 length: 13 amino acids. V was pared by 5 bases and J by 7 bases, with 11 bases between. The CDR3 sequence: CASSPSLIGELFF. The CDR3 region has the DNA TGTGCCAGCAGTCCCAGCCTGATCGGGGAGCTGTTTTTT.

The V call is TRBV6-5, the J call TRBJ1-1, with 7 nucleotides matching TRBD1. With V trimmed by 8 bases and J by 1 base, 4 bases remained unmatched. Germline lookup yields CDR1 MNHEY and CDR2 SVGAGI. The CDR3 consists of 13 residues. CDR3 loop: CASQRTGNTEAFF. The CDR3 nucleotides are TGTGCCAGCCAAAGGACAGGGAACACTGAAGCTTTCTTT.

The chain has TRBV19 and TRBJ2-7; 10 bases fit TRBD1. The CDR3 contains 13 residues. V lost 6 bases to trimming and J lost 7 bases; unmatched junction nucleotides: 6. Germline values: CDR1 LNHDA, CDR2 SQIVND (reference sequence). In DNA form, the CDR3 reads TGTGCCAGTAGAGGACAGGGGGAGGGAGAGCAGTACTTC. Translation gives CASRGQGEGEQYF.

A note on this clone: In the same sample, other DNA sequences code for this CDR3. The V call is TRBV5-1, the J call TRBJ2-7; no reliable D call. There are 14 residues in the CDR3. The germline CDR1 and CDR2 sequences are SGHRS and YFSETQ. V lost 0 bases, J lost 0 bases, and 7 bases lay in between. The CDR3 loop reads CASSLEGGSYEQYF. The CDR3 DNA sequence: TGCGCCAGCAGCTTGGAGGGCGGCTCCTACGAGCAGTACTTC.

As regards this clone: At one end, the junction sequence differs from germline, possibly due to a read error. Other DNA variants within this sample encode the same CDR3. The J gene is TRBJ2-5, the V gene TRBV2; 10 bases fit TRBD2. Germline CDR1 reads SNHLY; CDR2 reads FYNNEI. The CDR3 extends over 14 amino acids. The DNA of the CDR3 is TGTGCCAGCAGTGCTAGCGGGGGACAAGAGACTCAGTACTTC. This sequence encodes CASSASGGQETQYF.

The chain couples TRBV29-1 to TRBJ2-3, with 8 bases aligning to TRBD2. The CDR3 extends over 15 amino acids. CDR1 is SQVTM, CDR2 ANQGSEA, per germline. The ends lost 6 bases at V and 3 bases at J; junction bases unmatched: 11. Here the CDR3 DNA reads TGCAGCGTCGGGCTGGGCGGGGGGATAACAGATACGCAGTATTTT. Encoded protein: CSVGLGGGITDTQYF.

The sample holds one count of this clone. The chain recombines TRBV19 with TRBJ2-2, with D maybe TRBD1 (5 bases). V was trimmed by 6 bases and J by 4 bases, leaving 12 bases between them. Germline V CDR1 and CDR2: LNHDA, SQIVND (reference sequence). The CDR3 extends over 14 amino acids. CDR3 region: CASRWGSSTGELFF. The CDR3 DNA is TGTGCCAGTAGGTGGGGCAGTTCCACCGGGGAGCTGTTTTTT. Combining the CDR3 with reference TRBV19 and TRBJ2-2 gives the whole variable domain DGGITQSPKYLFRKEGQNVTLSCEQNLNHDAMYWYRQDPGQGLRLIYYSQIVNDFQKGDIAEGYSVSREKKESFPLTVTSAQKNPTAFYLCASRWGSSTGELFFGEGSRLTVL.

This clone has just one count. The J gene is TRBJ2-3, the V gene TRBV10-1, with D hard to call. Per germline, CDR1 WNHNN and CDR2 SYGVQD (reference sequence). The CDR3 spans 14 residues. Between the trimmed V and J ends, which lost 6 bases and 7 bases, there was a span of 17 bases. DNA of the CDR3: TGCGCCAGCAGGGCCGATGGAAGCGTCTATACGCAGTATTTT. Amino acid sequence: CASRADGSVYTQYF.

V gene TRBV6-6 combines with J gene TRBJ1-5; 9 bases align to TRBD1. The ends lost 6 bases at V and 7 bases at J; junction bases unmatched: 7. Germline V gives CDR1 MNHNY, CDR2 SVGAGI (reference sequence). This CDR3 comprises 14 residues. The CDR3 region has the DNA TGTGCCAGCAGCAATACAGGGGGCGAACAGCCCCAGCATTTT. Its translation is CASSNTGGEQPQHF.

The chain is built from TRBV2 and TRBJ1-6, with 12 nucleotides matching TRBD1. V lost 3 bases, J lost 10 bases, and 4 bases stayed unmatched. This CDR3 is built from 15 residues. Germline V gene sequence: CDR1 SNHLY, CDR2 FYNNEI. CDR3: CASSEGQGARSPLHF. The CDR3, as DNA: TGTGCCAGCAGTGAGGGACAGGGGGCGCGATCACCCCTCCACTTT.

The chain employs TRBV7-9 and TRBJ2-6, with 11 bases that match TRBD2. The germline gives CDR1 SEHNR, CDR2 FQNEAQ (reference sequence). This CDR3 spans 17 amino acids. Trimming took 5 bases from V and 3 from J; bases not matched to a gene: 6. CDR3 loop: CASSEIAGGFGANVLTF. For the CDR3, the DNA is TGTGCCAGCAGCGAAATAGCGGGAGGGTTTGGGGCCAACGTCCTGACTTTC.

V and J are TRBV14 and TRBJ1-6; 7 positions match TRBD1. CDR1 and CDR2 (germline): SGHDN, FVKESK. The CDR3 has 15 residues. The junction had 3 bases not matched to a gene; V was cut back by 2 bases and J by 5 bases. Here the CDR3 reads CASSQLDRNNSPLHF. In DNA form, the CDR3 reads TGTGCCAGCAGCCAACTGGACAGGAATAATTCACCCCTCCACTTT.

The chain couples TRBV2 to TRBJ2-7, with unresolved D. The CDR3 has 11 residues. The germline V gene has CDR1 SNHLY and CDR2 FYNNEI. V lost 5 bases to trimming and J lost 5 bases, with 7 bases between them. CDR3 bases: TGTGCCAGCAGTCAGATTAACGAGCAGTACTTC. Its protein product is CASSQINEQYF. Based on the CDR3 plus reference TRBV2 and TRBJ2-7, the full variable domain is EPEVTQTPSHQVTQMGQEVILRCVPISNHLYFYWYRQILGQKVEFLVSFYNNEISEKSEIFDDQFSVERPDGSNFTLKIRSTKLEDSAMYFCASSQINEQYFGPGTRLTVT.

The chain has TRBV30 and TRBJ2-5, with D uncertain. Germline CDR1 and CDR2: GTSNPN and SVGIG (reference sequence). Trimming removed 0 bases from V and 2 bases from J, with 13 bases in between. The length of the CDR3 is 15 residues. Written as DNA, the CDR3 is TGTGCCTGGAGTGTACTCACCGGGTATCAAGAGACCCAGTACTTC. Its translation: CAWSVLTGYQETQYF.

The V and J genes are TRBV30 and TRBJ2-2; no clear D. Trimming took off 4 bases at V and 6 bases at J, with 12 bases between the two ends. The CDR3 length is 13 residues. Germline V gene data show CDR1 as GTSNPN and CDR2 as SVGIG (reference sequence). The DNA of the CDR3 is TGTGCCTGGACTGGTAGTTTCGCCGGGGAGCTGTTTTTT. This translates into CAWTGSFAGELFF.

This rearrangement joins TRBV7-9 to TRBJ2-2, with D perhaps matching TRBD2 (5 bases). The V gene's germline CDR1 is SEHNR and CDR2 FQNEAQ (reference sequence). This CDR3 contains 14 residues. Between the trimmed V and J ends, which lost 5 bases and 6 bases, there was a span of 13 bases. CDR3 DNA sequence: TGTGCCAGCAGCCGCAAACTAGATTCCGGGGAGCTGTTTTTT. It is translated as CASSRKLDSGELFF.

The chain combines TRBV6-5 with TRBJ1-2; 9 bases are shared with TRBD1. The V gene end was trimmed by 5 bases and the J gene end by 8 bases; junction bases not matched to a gene: 3. Looked up from germline, CDR1 is MNHEY and CDR2 is SVGAGI. This CDR3 is 12 amino acids long. The DNA of the CDR3 is TGTGCCAGCAGTCCCGGGACAGGGGGCTACACCTTC. This sequence encodes CASSPGTGGYTF.

This clone was found a few times. This chain connects TRBV10-3 to TRBJ1-1, with 7 bases that match TRBD1. From germline, CDR1 is ENHRY and CDR2 SYGVKD. V lost 5 bases to trimming and J lost 1 base; unmatched junction nucleotides: 7. The CDR3 has 15 amino acids. In nucleotides, the CDR3 is TGTGCCATCAGTCCCAGACAGGGCCCGAACACTGAAGCTTTCTTT. This codes for CAISPRQGPNTEAFF.

This rearrangement joins TRBV5-1 to TRBJ1-4; possibly TRBD1 for D (6 bases). V lost 0 bases to trimming and J lost 7 bases, with 10 bases between them. The length of the CDR3 is 14 residues. Germline V gene sequence: CDR1 SGHRS, CDR2 YFSETQ. The CDR3 DNA sequence: TGCGCCAGCAGCTTGGGGGGGCCCGGTGAAAAACTGTTTTTT. It yields the protein CASSLGGPGEKLFF.

The chain joins TRBV11-2 to TRBJ1-6; D is unresolved. The CDR3 has 14 amino acids. V was clipped by 1 base and J by 5 bases, with 6 bases between them. CDR1 and CDR2 (germline): SGHAT, FQNNGV. The DNA of the CDR3 is TGTGCCAGCAGCTTAGGACCGAATAATTCACCCCTCCACTTT. It yields the protein CASSLGPNNSPLHF.